The clone carrying this T cell receptor beta chain was recorded a few times. CDR3 length equals 14 residues. Trimming left V 6 bases short and J 0 bases short, with 11 bases between. A single record per CDR3 protein comes from TCRdb applying MiXCR to the 5' RACE reads. The sample consists of 7,500 to 8,500 distinct CDR3 sequences, roughly half of them appearing once. The chain recombines TRBV12-3 or TRBV12-4 with TRBJ1-1; D perhaps matches TRBD1 (5 bases). The receptor was isolated from a female donor with breast cancer. Sequencing was done on a sample of memory CD4+ T cells sorted from a lymph node. The subset here: memory CD4+ T cells, CD4+CD45RO+CD25-. CDR3: CASRGGWVNTEAFF. Here the CDR3 DNA reads TGTGCCAGCAGGGGGGGGTGGGTGAACACTGAAGCTTTCTTT.